This TCR beta chain comes out of a study of T cell changes during pregnancy in multiple sclerosis. Measured with immunoSEQ multiplex PCR; TCRdb has only the in-frame clones, and not every one. The sample records 100,000 or so clones, about 94% being singletons. This clone occurred once. The sample consisted of peripheral blood, taken before pregnancy. The TCR comes from a female donor with multiple sclerosis, enrolled in a pregnancy study.

The CDR3 reads CASSLAGLYTYEQYF. CDR3 nucleotides: TGCGCCAGCAGCTTGGCGGGACTATATACCTACGAGCAGTACTTC. The chain combines TRBV5-1 with TRBJ2-7; 7 bases fit TRBD2. Unmatched junction bases numbered 5, after V lost 0 bases and J lost 2 bases. This CDR3 contains 15 residues. Germline values: CDR1 SGHRS, CDR2 YFSETQ.